This entry lists 15 T cell receptor beta chains sequenced from one sample in a study of T cell changes during pregnancy in multiple sclerosis. Sequencing was performed with immunoSEQ multiplex PCR; in TCRdb, only in-frame clones are kept and a portion is missing. This sample carries 50,000 to 65,000 clones, about nine tenths of them seen once, and the ten largest clones take about 0.38%. The sample was CD4+ T cells from peripheral blood mononuclear cells, taken in the third trimester of pregnancy. Receptors were obtained from a female donor with multiple sclerosis, enrolled in a pregnancy study.

V is TRBV7-7 and J is TRBJ2-3; 11 bases map to TRBD2. V was pared by 5 bases and J by 2 bases, with 3 bases of the junction left unmatched. Per the germline V gene, CDR1 is SSHAT and CDR2 is FNYEAQ (reference sequence). The CDR3 totals 15 residues. The CDR3 sequence: CASSPGLADTDTQYF. In nucleotides, the CDR3 is TGTGCCAGCAGCCCGGGACTAGCGGACACAGATACGCAGTATTTT.

V and J are TRBV5-1 and TRBJ2-3; 9 nucleotides line up with TRBD2. With V trimmed by 0 bases and J by 3 bases, 2 bases remained unmatched. This CDR3 has 15 residues. Germline V lookup: CDR1 SGHRS, CDR2 YFSETQ. The CDR3 spells CASSLALAGTDTQYF. The CDR3 DNA follows: TGCGCCAGCAGCTTGGCCCTAGCGGGAACAGATACGCAGTATTTT.

The rearrangement joins TRBV6-1 to TRBJ2-6, with 8 bases that match TRBD1. After removal of 3 bases from V and 8 bases from J, the junction contained 12 bases not matched to a gene. CDR3 length: 17 residues. The germline CDR1 and CDR2 sequences are MNHNS and SASEGT. The DNA for the CDR3 is TGTGCCAGCAGTGAGGGCAGGGGGCAGACCTGGTCCAACGTCCTGACTTTC. Translated: CASSEGRGQTWSNVLTF.

This chain joins TRBV4-2 and TRBJ2-4, with 8 bases lining up with TRBD1. From germline, CDR1 is LGHNA and CDR2 YNFKEQ. The CDR3 runs 14 residues. V shed 1 base and J 7 bases; nucleotides not matched to a gene: 3. The chain's CDR3 is CASSQARQGNIQYF. The CDR3 DNA reads as TGTGCCAGCAGCCAAGCCCGACAGGGGAACATTCAGTACTTC.

The chain recombines TRBV28 with TRBJ1-1, with D maybe TRBD1 (6 bases). The V gene's germline CDR1 is MDHEN and CDR2 SYDVKM. The CDR3 consists of 15 residues. V lost 1 base to trimming and J lost 2 bases, with 11 bases between them. The CDR3 protein is CASSLSGQINTEAFF. The CDR3 bases are TGTGCCAGCAGTTTATCAGGACAGATTAACACTGAAGCTTTCTTT.

The chain is built from TRBV4-2 and TRBJ2-4; D perhaps matches TRBD1 (5 bases). The CDR3 consists of 16 residues. CDR1 LGHNA and CDR2 YNFKEQ come from the germline V gene. Deletions cut 1 base from V and 3 bases from J, with 13 bases between. The CDR3 is CASSQGAGAGKNIQYF. The CDR3 DNA is TGTGCCAGCAGCCAAGGGGCTGGGGCAGGCAAAAACATTCAGTACTTC.

The chain joins TRBV10-3 to TRBJ2-7, with D possibly TRBD2 on 6 matching bases. Germline lookup yields CDR1 ENHRY and CDR2 SYGVKD. The V end lost 0 bases, the J end lost 12 bases, and 21 bases lay between the germline ends. CDR3 length: 15 residues. CDR3 coding DNA: TGTGCCATCAGTGAGTCGAAGGGGACTGCCGGGTTAGTGTACTTC. This codes for CAISESKGTAGLVYF.

The V call is TRBV11-2, the J call TRBJ1-3; D possibly corresponds to TRBD1 (5 bases). CDR1 and CDR2 from the germline V gene are SGHAT and FQNNGV. Between the trimmed V and J ends, which lost 5 bases and 0 bases, there was a span of 14 bases. This CDR3 contains 16 residues. The DNA of the CDR3 is TGTGCCAGCAGCCCTCGGGACTCCCGCTCTGGAAACACCATATATTTT. As protein: CASSPRDSRSGNTIYF.

The CDR3 DNA is TGTGCCAGCAGCCCTACCGGGACAGTGGCTTCTAAAGCTAATGGCTACACCTTC. Its translation: CASSPTGTVASKANGYTF. The rearrangement uses TRBV28 and TRBJ1-2; 7 bases are shared with TRBD1. V was pared by 6 bases and J by 6 bases, with 22 bases of the junction left unmatched. From germline, CDR1 is MDHEN and CDR2 SYDVKM. The CDR3 contains 18 residues.

The rearrangement joins TRBV7-3 to TRBJ2-5; 12 nucleotides align to TRBD2. CDR1 and CDR2 from the germline V gene are SGHTA and FQGTGA. This CDR3 contains 18 residues. V trimming: 2 bases; J trimming: 5 bases; junction bases outside the gene matches: 12. DNA of the CDR3: TGTGCCAGCAGCTTATATGGTGCTAGCGGGGGGGTCGGCGAGACCCAGTACTTC. Encoded protein: CASSLYGASGGVGETQYF.

This chain connects TRBV28 to TRBJ2-2; D unclear. V gave up 6 bases and J gave up 1 base, with 9 bases separating them. This CDR3 has 14 residues. The germline CDR1 and CDR2 sequences are MDHEN and SYDVKM. The CDR3 nucleotides read TGTGCCAGCAGGCCCTCAGGGAACACCGGGGAGCTGTTTTTT. It yields the protein CASRPSGNTGELFF.

This clone was observed a single time. The chain is built from TRBV6-5 and TRBJ1-5, with D unresolved. V lost 0 bases and J lost 6, with 6 bases in between. The CDR3 loop spans 13 amino acids. Germline CDR1 reads MNHEY; CDR2 reads SVGAGI. CDR3: CASSYSTGQPQHF. The DNA of the CDR3 is TGTGCCAGCAGTTACTCGACGGGTCAGCCCCAGCATTTT.

V usage is TRBV6-5 and J usage is TRBJ2-4; unclear D gene. CDR1 and CDR2 from the germline V gene are MNHEY and SVGAGI. CDR3 length: 13 residues. Trimming cost V 6 bases and J 2 bases, with 8 bases left between them. CDR3 sequence reads: CASRSLSKNIQYF. In DNA form, the CDR3 reads TGTGCCAGCAGGAGCTTGTCCAAAAACATTCAGTACTTC.

The V call is TRBV29-1, the J call TRBJ2-7, with 8 bases identical to TRBD2. This CDR3 spans 12 amino acids. Trimming cost V 4 bases and J 7 bases; bases outside gene matches: 6. Germline CDR1 and CDR2: SQVTM and ANQGSEA. The CDR3 sequence: CSVAPAGVEQYF. The CDR3 DNA sequence: TGCAGCGTTGCCCCAGCGGGGGTTGAGCAGTACTTC.

This clone was observed a single time. The chain employs TRBV2 and TRBJ1-4; possibly TRBD1 for D (5 bases). V was trimmed by 5 bases and J by 11 bases, leaving 12 bases between them. The CDR3 contains 12 residues. From germline, CDR1 is SNHLY and CDR2 FYNNEI. The CDR3: CASSIQVVKLFF. The CDR3 DNA follows: TGTGCCAGCAGTATACAGGTTGTGAAACTGTTTTTT.